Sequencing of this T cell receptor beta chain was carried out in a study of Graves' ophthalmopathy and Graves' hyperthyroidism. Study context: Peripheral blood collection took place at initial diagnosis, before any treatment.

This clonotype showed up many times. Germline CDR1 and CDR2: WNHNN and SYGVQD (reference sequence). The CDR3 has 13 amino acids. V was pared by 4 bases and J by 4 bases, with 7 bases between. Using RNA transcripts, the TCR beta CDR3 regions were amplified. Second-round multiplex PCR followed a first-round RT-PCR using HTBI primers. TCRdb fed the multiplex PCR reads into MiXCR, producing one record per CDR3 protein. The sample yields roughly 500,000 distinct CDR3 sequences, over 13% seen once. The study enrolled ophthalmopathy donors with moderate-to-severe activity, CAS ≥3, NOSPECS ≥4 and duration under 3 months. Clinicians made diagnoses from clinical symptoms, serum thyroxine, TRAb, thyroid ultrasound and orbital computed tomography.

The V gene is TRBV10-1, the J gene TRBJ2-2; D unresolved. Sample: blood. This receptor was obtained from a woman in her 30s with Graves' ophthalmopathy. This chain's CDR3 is CASSVTGTGELFF. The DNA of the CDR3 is TGCGCCAGCAGTGTGACGGGCACCGGGGAGCTGTTTTTT.